Reported below is one TCR beta chain. This clone was counted between two and nine times. What antigen it recognizes has not been identified. Nothing much larger sits one base from this clone, and base qualities are not available. Each collaborating institution followed its own protocols to collect whole blood in K2EDTA tubes. For TCRbeta analysis, collaborators shipped samples as frozen whole blood, isolated PBMCs, or DNA extracted from either of those sample types. This sample was taken from a study of blood T cell repertoires in COVID-19 (dated by TCRdb to 2018 to 2021). Regarding the research as a whole: Samples from collaborators originated in the United States, Italy and Spain and spanned both the acute and convalescent phases of COVID-19. The material from the prospective study consisted of cDNA or gDNA derived from T cells, B-cell-depleted T cells, or PBMCs. The dataset comprised deeply sampled blood TCRbeta repertoires from subjects exposed to, actively infected with, or recovered from COVID-19. The repertoires were released in a freely available public database meant as a resource for research on the immune response to SARS-CoV-2. Samples were obtained from the ongoing ImmuneRACE study (first 160 participants) and from 1,200 or so subjects provided by 6 global collaborators. Sample metadata almost always included a de-identified subject ID, COVID-19 status, age in years and sex. Where available, HLA class I and class II types were taken from metadata supplied by the sample provider and were not determined by assay-based typing.

Results the study describes overall, beyond this receptor: How much clinical and demographic metadata was included differed by source and by participant, and the metadata was provided uncurated.

The immunoSEQ Assay, a bias-controlled multiplex PCR, was used to amplify TCRbeta CDR3 regions from genomic DNA. As for how the authors treated the data: The number of nucleated cells in each sample was estimated by amplification of reference gene primers within the assay. To quantify the absolute abundance of each unique TCRbeta CDR3 rearrangement, sequence reads were collapsed and filtered. For each sample, productive Simpson clonality was calculated by taking the square root of Simpson's diversity index across productive rearrangements. This immuneACCESS table, as held by TCRdb, lists in-frame sequences with V and J called but not all clones. Of the missing ones, under half trace to an unresolved V gene in checked studies; the others have no known cause. V, J and clone size were drawn from that table, and D and trimming were deduced from the DNA. This sample comprises roughly 13,000 clones, 75% to 90% of them detected only once. The top ten clones comprise less than 3.5% of the sample.

The sample comprised peripheral blood. The receptor comes from a human donor in a cohort sampled during active COVID-19.

The CDR3 corresponds to CASSRTRLSEQFF. The DNA is as follows: TGTGCCAGCAGCCGGACTAGGTTGAGTGAGCAGTTCTTC. The chain uses TRBV12-3 or TRBV12-4 and TRBJ2-1; TRBD2 fits 7 bases in the junction. Trimming accounts for 6 bases at V and 9 bases at J, while the number of junction bases matched to no gene is 8. Inclusive of the bounding cysteine and phenylalanine, the CDR3 is 13 residues long. Just the 39-base CDR3 DNA is kept, in frame starting at base 1.